Shown below are 27 T cell receptor beta chains from a single sample sequenced in a study of cytomegalovirus exposure and HLA in healthy donors. Amplification used 60 Vbeta primers and 13 Jbeta primers. Assay: immunoSEQ multiplex PCR; the TCRdb copy retains only in-frame clones and omits some. The sample shows tens of thousands of clones, roughly nine tenths of them seen only once. The sequenced sample consisted of PBMCs. Source of these receptors: a woman aged 18-35 years in good health and CMV-seronegative.

The chain combines TRBV6-6 with TRBJ1-6; TRBD1 is a possible D gene (5 bases). This CDR3 region has 14 residues. Germline CDR1 and CDR2: MNHNY and SVGAGI (reference sequence). Trimming left V 10 bases short and J 6 bases short, with 16 bases between. The CDR3: CATTGGGFNSPLHF. Written as DNA, the CDR3 is TGTGCCACCACTGGGGGGGGGTTTAATTCACCCCTCCACTTT.

V gene TRBV5-4 combines with J gene TRBJ1-2, with 12 bases that match TRBD1. Trimming at V came to 0 bases and at J to 8 bases, leaving 8 bases not matched to a gene. Germline loops: CDR1 SGHNT, CDR2 YYREEE (reference sequence). The CDR3 totals 16 residues. The CDR3 reads CASSLARDRGPGGYTF. The DNA for the CDR3 is TGTGCCAGCAGCTTGGCCAGGGACAGGGGGCCGGGCGGCTACACCTTC.

The CDR3 loop is CASSLTGGTGFSSYEQYF. The CDR3 nucleotides are TGTGCCAGCAGCTTAACAGGGGGAACCGGATTTAGCTCCTACGAGCAGTACTTC. The J gene is TRBJ2-7, the V gene TRBV11-2, with 8 bases fitting TRBD1. The CDR3 length is 18 residues. Trimming cost V 2 bases and J 0 bases; bases outside gene matches: 12. The V gene's germline CDR1 is SGHAT and CDR2 FQNNGV.

The gene calls are TRBV15 and TRBJ2-7, with 10 nucleotides matching TRBD2. After removal of 1 base from V and 5 bases from J, the junction contained 5 bases not matched to a gene. CDR3 length equals 15 residues. Germline CDR1 reads LNHNV; CDR2 reads YYDKDF (reference sequence). The CDR3 DNA is TGTGCCACCAGCAGAGTAGCGGGAGGAGGGGACGAGCAGTACTTC. It encodes CATSRVAGGGDEQYF.

This clone was counted a few times. The rearrangement links TRBV21-1 to TRBJ1-4. TRBV21-1 counts as a pseudogene. The CDR3 spans 13 residues. The CDR3 DNA sequence: TGTGCCAGCAGCAAAAGTTTGGGCCCAGTGGAGGTTTTT. Translated, it gives CASSKSLGPVEVF.

This clone was seen only a few times. This chain links TRBV4-2 with TRBJ2-1; 8 bases are a match to TRBD2. This CDR3 has 15 amino acids. Germline V gives CDR1 LGHNA, CDR2 YNFKEQ. The ends lost 4 bases at V and 8 bases at J; junction bases unmatched: 10. Here the CDR3 reads CASSPPRGGWHEQFF. The CDR3 DNA follows: TGTGCCAGCAGCCCCCCCCGGGGGGGGTGGCATGAGCAGTTCTTC.

V gene TRBV28 combines with J gene TRBJ1-2; 9 nucleotides agree with TRBD1. CDR3 length: 13 amino acids. V shed 8 bases, J shed 8 bases, and the junction held 9 bases outside the gene matches. Germline CDR1 is MDHEN and CDR2 is SYDVKM. In DNA form, the CDR3 reads TGTGCCAGCGAGCGGGGACAGGGATTAGGCTACACCTTC. It is translated as CASERGQGLGYTF.

This rearrangement joins TRBV4-1 to TRBJ1-2; TRBD1 agrees at 9 bases. V gave up 1 base and J gave up 6 bases; unmatched junction bases: 9. Germline CDR1 and CDR2: MGHRA and YSYEKL. The CDR3 loop spans 16 amino acids. CDR3 nucleotide sequence: TGCGCCAGCAGCCAAGTGATGGAGGGACAGGGAGATGGCTACACCTTC. Its protein is CASSQVMEGQGDGYTF.

The rearrangement links TRBV11-2 to TRBJ2-7; a weak D match, TRBD2 (6 bases). CDR3 length: 13 amino acids. V lost 1 base to trimming and J lost 4 bases, with 8 bases between them. CDR1 and CDR2 (germline): SGHAT, FQNNGV. CDR3 in DNA: TGTGCCAGCAGCTTAGGGAGGGAATACGAGCAGTACTTC. As protein: CASSLGREYEQYF.

The V gene is TRBV18, the J gene TRBJ2-5; D call uncertain. This CDR3 comprises 12 residues. The V and J ends lost 4 bases and 2 bases respectively, with 5 bases between them. Germline CDR1 is KGHSH and CDR2 is LQKENI. CDR3 DNA: TGTGCCAGCTCACTCTCTCAAGAGACCCAGTACTTC. Its translation: CASSLSQETQYF.

To note about this clone: The sample contains more than one DNA sequence encoding this CDR3. The chain combines TRBV10-3 with TRBJ1-4; possible D gene TRBD1, 6 bases. Germline loops: CDR1 ENHRY, CDR2 SYGVKD. CDR3 length: 14 residues. With 3 bases removed from V and 4 bases from J, the gap between germline ends came to 9 bases. The CDR3 sequence: CAISEQGHNEKLFF. The CDR3 nucleotides read TGTGCCATCAGTGAACAGGGCCATAATGAAAAACTGTTTTTT.

This rearrangement joins TRBV10-3 to TRBJ1-5, with a possible D match to TRBD1 (5 bases). With 3 bases removed from V and 3 bases from J, the gap between germline ends came to 18 bases. The CDR3 runs 17 residues. Germline V lookup: CDR1 ENHRY, CDR2 SYGVKD. DNA of the CDR3: TGTGCCATCAGTGAATTTAGTCCAGGGAAGAACAATCAGCCCCAGCATTTT. Residues: CAISEFSPGKNNQPQHF.

The chain couples TRBV7-6 to TRBJ2-7, with 12 nucleotides matching TRBD2. The CDR3 extends over 15 amino acids. From germline, CDR1 is SGHVS and CDR2 FNYEAQ. V lost 5 bases and J lost 5; bases outside the gene matches: 7. CDR3 in amino acids: CASSPLAGGFNEQYF. CDR3 nucleotides: TGTGCCAGCAGCCCGCTAGCGGGAGGGTTTAACGAGCAGTACTTC. The full variable domain, in which reference TRBV7-6 and TRBJ2-7 provide the parts outside the CDR3, is GAGVSQSPRYKVTKRGQDVALRCDPISGHVSLYWYRQALGQGPEFLTYFNYEAQQDKSGLPNDRFSAERPEGSISTLTIQRTEQRDSAMYRCASSPLAGGFNEQYFGPGTRLTVT.

The chain joins TRBV11-2 to TRBJ2-7, with 12 bases lining up with TRBD2. Germline CDR1 is SGHAT and CDR2 is FQNNGV. The CDR3 has 15 residues. Germline trimming cut 0 bases from V and 5 bases from J; bases unmatched to any gene: 2. CDR3 bases: TGTGCCAGCAGCTTAGATAGGACTAGCGGGAACGAGCAGTACTTC. The encoded protein is CASSLDRTSGNEQYF.

The chain links TRBV7-9 to TRBJ2-1; D uncertain. CDR3 length: 14 residues. Per the germline V gene, CDR1 is SEHNR and CDR2 is FQNEAQ (reference sequence). V was trimmed by 5 bases and J by 3 bases, leaving 11 bases between them. The CDR3 DNA follows: TGTGCCAGCAGCGCAATCAGGTTCTACAATGAGCAGTTCTTC. As protein: CASSAIRFYNEQFF.

This chain uses TRBV7-2 with TRBJ2-5; 9 positions match TRBD1. The J segment lost 5 bases and the V segment lost 5 bases, leaving 6 bases of the junction unmatched. The CDR3 runs 14 residues. Germline V gene data show CDR1 as SGHTA and CDR2 as FQGNSA. The CDR3 sequence: CASSKGQGYETQYF. The CDR3, as DNA: TGTGCCAGCAGCAAGGGACAGGGATACGAGACCCAGTACTTC.

The chain recombines TRBV6-1 with TRBJ2-5; 10 nucleotides line up with TRBD1. The V and J ends lost 4 bases and 9 bases, in that order; junction bases with no gene match: 14. The length of the CDR3 is 16 residues. CDR1 and CDR2 from the germline V gene are MNHNS and SASEGT. DNA for the CDR3: TGTGCCAGCAGTGTTCCCCCGGGGACAGGGGCAGTAGCCCAGTACTTC. Amino acid sequence: CASSVPPGTGAVAQYF.

The gene calls are TRBV6-5 and TRBJ1-5; 8 bases are shared with TRBD1. Losses at the gene ends were 8 bases for V and 7 bases for J; bases not matched to a gene: 7. The CDR3 consists of 13 residues. Germline V gene lookup returns CDR1 MNHEY and CDR2 SVGAGI. DNA for the CDR3: TGTGCCAGCGGTCGACAGGGGAAGCAGCCCCAGCATTTT. Translating gives CASGRQGKQPQHF.

The chain carries TRBV6-6 and TRBJ1-4; D might be TRBD1 (5 bases). Trimming cost V 8 bases and J 2 bases, with 12 bases left between them. The CDR3 sequence is 14 residues long. Germline loops: CDR1 MNHNY, CDR2 SVGAGI (reference sequence). DNA of the CDR3: TGTGCCAGCCGGGAGGGGCCGACTAATGAAAAACTGTTTTTT. Its translation is CASREGPTNEKLFF.

The chain links TRBV6-1 to TRBJ1-6; D gene uncertain. The length of the CDR3 is 17 residues. Germline CDR1 is MNHNS and CDR2 is SASEGT. Trimming removed 4 bases at V and 0 bases at J, with 13 bases between. CDR3 in amino acids: CASSGSRLSSYNSPLHF. The CDR3 coding sequence is TGTGCCAGCAGTGGATCGCGGTTAAGCTCCTATAATTCACCCCTCCACTTT.

V and J are TRBV27 and TRBJ1-1, with 7 bases matching TRBD1. The J segment lost 8 bases and the V segment lost 0 bases, leaving 9 bases of the junction unmatched. CDR3 length: 15 residues. Germline lookup yields CDR1 MNHEY and CDR2 SMNVEV (reference sequence). CDR3 DNA: TGTGCCAGCAGTTTATCCCGGAACAGGGGACTGGAAGCTTTCTTT. This translates into CASSLSRNRGLEAFF.

This clone appeared a single time. This rearrangement joins TRBV15 to TRBJ1-2; 8 bases fit TRBD1. The CDR3 totals 17 residues. V dropped 1 base and J dropped 4; count of bases not matched to a gene: 11. CDR1 LNHNV and CDR2 YYDKDF come from the germline V gene (reference sequence). The CDR3 DNA reads TGTGCCACCAGCAGAGGGGTTGTAAATGACAGGGGCTATGGCTACACCTTC. It yields the protein CATSRGVVNDRGYGYTF.

The chain has TRBV18 and TRBJ2-7; D is unresolved. The germline V gene has CDR1 KGHSH and CDR2 LQKENI. The V gene lost 1 base and the J gene lost 5 bases, with 18 bases spanning the gap. This CDR3 spans 16 amino acids. CDR3 protein: CASSPQLTSFRDEQYF. The CDR3 DNA reads TGTGCCAGCTCACCACAGTTGACCTCTTTTCGGGACGAGCAGTACTTC.

The chain couples TRBV19 to TRBJ2-1; 8 bases map to TRBD2. The germline CDR1 and CDR2 sequences are LNHDA and SQIVND (reference sequence). The CDR3 is 16 residues long. The V gene end was trimmed by 1 base and the J gene end by 8 bases; junction bases not matched to a gene: 10. DNA for the CDR3: TGTGCCAGTAGTATAGTTGGGACTAGTCAGGGTCATGAGCAGTTCTTC. Its protein is CASSIVGTSQGHEQFF.

The rearrangement uses TRBV27 and TRBJ2-5; the D gene is possibly TRBD2 (6 bases). Germline V lookup: CDR1 MNHEY, CDR2 SMNVEV (reference sequence). This CDR3 is built from 15 residues. Trimming took off 5 bases at V and 4 bases at J, with 17 bases between the two ends. CDR3 region: CASSPTIGRGETQYF. The CDR3 DNA sequence: TGTGCCAGCAGTCCCACGATCGGGCGGGGAGAGACCCAGTACTTC.

The chain is built from TRBV19 and TRBJ1-6, with 7 bases lining up with TRBD1. V shed 2 bases, J shed 11 bases, and the junction held 6 bases outside the gene matches. Germline assignment: CDR1 LNHDA and CDR2 SQIVND (reference sequence). This CDR3 has 14 residues. The CDR3 loop is CASSIQGVRTPLHF. In DNA, the CDR3 is TGTGCCAGTAGTATACAGGGGGTAAGGACACCCCTCCACTTT. The full variable domain, its missing parts supplied by reference TRBV19 and TRBJ1-6, is DGGITQSPKYLFRKEGQNVTLSCEQNLNHDAMYWYRQDPGQGLRLIYYSQIVNDFQKGDIAEGYSVSREKKESFPLTVTSAQKNPTAFYLCASSIQGVRTPLHFGNGTRLTVT.

The gene calls are TRBV7-3 and TRBJ2-2, with TRBD1 matching 11 bases. Germline V gene data show CDR1 as SGHTA and CDR2 as FQGTGA. The trim removed 1 base at V and 6 bases at J, leaving 4 bases unmatched. The CDR3 extends over 16 amino acids. The CDR3 reads CASSLMGQGVAGELFF. The CDR3 DNA is TGTGCCAGCAGCTTAATGGGACAGGGGGTCGCCGGGGAGCTGTTTTTT.